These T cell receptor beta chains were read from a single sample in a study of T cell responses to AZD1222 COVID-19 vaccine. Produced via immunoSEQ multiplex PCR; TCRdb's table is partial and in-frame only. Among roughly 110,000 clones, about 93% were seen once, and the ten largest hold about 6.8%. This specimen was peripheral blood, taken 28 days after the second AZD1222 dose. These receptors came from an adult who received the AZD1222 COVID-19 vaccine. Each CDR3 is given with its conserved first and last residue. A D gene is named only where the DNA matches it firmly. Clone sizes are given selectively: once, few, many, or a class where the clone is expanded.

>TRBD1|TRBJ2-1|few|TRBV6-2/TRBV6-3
CASSYSKAGTAKSSYNEQFF
TGTGCCAGCAGTTACTCGAAAGCCGGGACAGCCAAGAGCTCCTACAATGAGCAGTTCTTC
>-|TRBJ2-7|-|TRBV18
CASSPPGRAHEQYF
TGTGCCAGCTCACCACCGGGACGGGCCCACGAGCAGTACTTC
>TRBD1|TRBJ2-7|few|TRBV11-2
CASSPTGEASYEQYF
TGTGCCAGCAGCCCGACAGGGGAGGCTTCCTACGAGCAGTACTTC
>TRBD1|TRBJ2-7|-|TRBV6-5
CATTGDRFSSYEQYF
TGTGCCACCACTGGGGACAGATTCAGCTCCTACGAGCAGTACTTC
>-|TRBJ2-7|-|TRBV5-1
CASSSPGQSYEQYF
TGCGCCAGCAGCTCCCCCGGGCAATCCTACGAGCAGTACTTC
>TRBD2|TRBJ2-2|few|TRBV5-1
CASRKGTSVNTGELFF
TGCGCCAGCAGAAAGGGGACTAGCGTGAACACCGGGGAGCTGTTTTTT
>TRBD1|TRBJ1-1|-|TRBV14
CASSLLTGGTEAFF
TGTGCCAGCAGCCTACTGACAGGGGGCACTGAAGCTTTCTTT
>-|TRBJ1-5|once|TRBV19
CASSIGGQPQHF
TGTGCCAGTAGTATTGGAGGTCAGCCCCAGCATTTT
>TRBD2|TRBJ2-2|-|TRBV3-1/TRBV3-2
CASSLSGGQGTGELFF
TGTGCCAGCAGCCTTTCGGGGGGGCAGGGCACCGGGGAGCTGTTTTTT
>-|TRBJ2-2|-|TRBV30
CAWSVSGELFF
TGTGCCTGGAGTGTCTCAGGGGAGCTGTTTTTT
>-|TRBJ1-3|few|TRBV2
CASSELQIAGNTIYF
TGTGCCAGCAGTGAATTACAAATCGCTGGAAACACCATATATTTT
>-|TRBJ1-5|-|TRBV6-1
CASSEGVAQPQHF
TGTGCCAGCAGTGAAGGGGTAGCGCAGCCCCAGCATTTT
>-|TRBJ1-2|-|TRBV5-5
CASSLAREGSYGYTF
TGTGCCAGCAGCTTGGCGCGGGAAGGGAGCTATGGCTACACCTTC
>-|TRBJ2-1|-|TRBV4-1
CASSHIGQLPDNEQFF
TGCGCCAGCAGCCACATCGGACAGTTGCCCGACAATGAGCAGTTCTTC
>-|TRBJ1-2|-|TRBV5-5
CASSLGGGTGLAF
TGTGCCAGCAGCTTGGGAGGGGGGACCGGTTTGGCCTTC
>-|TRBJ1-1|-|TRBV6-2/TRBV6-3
CASSPQTDRAFF
TGTGCCAGCAGTCCCCAGACCGACCGGGCTTTCTTT
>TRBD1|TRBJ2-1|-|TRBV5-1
CASSQGQSYNEQFF
TGCGCCAGCAGCCAGGGACAGTCCTACAATGAGCAGTTCTTC
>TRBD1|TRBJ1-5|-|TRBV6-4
CASSATGGKGQPQHF
TGTGCCAGCAGTGCGACAGGGGGCAAAGGTCAGCCCCAGCATTTT
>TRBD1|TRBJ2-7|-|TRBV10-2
CASSDPGTAHYEQYF
TGCGCCAGCAGTGATCCGGGGACAGCCCACTACGAGCAGTACTTC
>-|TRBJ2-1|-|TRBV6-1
CASSEWARSYNEQFF
TGTGCCAGCAGTGAATGGGCCCGCTCCTACAATGAGCAGTTCTTC
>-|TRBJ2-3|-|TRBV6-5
CASSYGGWADTQYF
TGTGCCAGCAGTTACGGAGGTTGGGCAGATACGCAGTATTTT
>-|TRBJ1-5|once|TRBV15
CATSRDRGSNQPQHF
TGTGCCACCAGCAGAGATAGAGGAAGCAATCAGCCCCAGCATTTT
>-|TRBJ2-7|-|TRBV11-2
CASSRLGAPYEQYF
TGTGCCAGCAGCCGCTTGGGGGCCCCCTACGAGCAGTACTTC
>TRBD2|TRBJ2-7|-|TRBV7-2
CASSPIAGGYSYEQYF
TGTGCCAGCAGCCCCATAGCGGGGGGCTACTCCTACGAGCAGTACTTC